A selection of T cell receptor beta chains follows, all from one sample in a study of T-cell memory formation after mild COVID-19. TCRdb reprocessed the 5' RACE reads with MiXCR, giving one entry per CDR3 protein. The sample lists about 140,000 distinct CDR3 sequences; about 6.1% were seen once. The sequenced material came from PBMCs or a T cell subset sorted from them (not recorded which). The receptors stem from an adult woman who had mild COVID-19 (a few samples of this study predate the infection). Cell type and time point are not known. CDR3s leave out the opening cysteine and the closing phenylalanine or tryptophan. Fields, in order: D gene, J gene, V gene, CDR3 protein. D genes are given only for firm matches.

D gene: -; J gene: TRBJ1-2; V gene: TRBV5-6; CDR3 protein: ASSFLDRLFYGYT
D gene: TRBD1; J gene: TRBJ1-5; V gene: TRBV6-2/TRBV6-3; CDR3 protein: ASSHRTGSQPQH
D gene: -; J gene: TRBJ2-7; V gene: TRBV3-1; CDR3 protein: ASSQVPHTYEQY
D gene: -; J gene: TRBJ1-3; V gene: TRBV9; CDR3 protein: ASSVNPGGPGNTIY
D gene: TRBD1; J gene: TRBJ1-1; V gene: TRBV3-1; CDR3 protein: ASSMGQGMNTEAF
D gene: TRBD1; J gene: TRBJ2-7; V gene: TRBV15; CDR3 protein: ATSTYRGNYEQY
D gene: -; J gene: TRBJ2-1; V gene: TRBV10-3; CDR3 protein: AISESLVSSYNEQF
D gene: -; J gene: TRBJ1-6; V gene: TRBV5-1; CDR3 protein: ASSTIQNSPLH
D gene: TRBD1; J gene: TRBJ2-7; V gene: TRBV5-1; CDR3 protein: ASSLEGQGSYEQY
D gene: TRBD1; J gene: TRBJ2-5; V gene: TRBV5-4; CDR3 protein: ASSQNPGQGARETQY
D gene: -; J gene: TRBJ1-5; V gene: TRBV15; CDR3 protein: ATSREGSQPQH
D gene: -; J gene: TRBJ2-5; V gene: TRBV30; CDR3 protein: AWSVRGATTGTQY
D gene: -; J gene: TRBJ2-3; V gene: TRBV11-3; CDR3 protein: ASSLRRDSTDTQY
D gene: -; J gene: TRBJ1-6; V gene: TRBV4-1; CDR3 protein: ASSQGLNSPLH
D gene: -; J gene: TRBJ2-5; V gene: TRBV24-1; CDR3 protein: ATSDAGLAGETQY
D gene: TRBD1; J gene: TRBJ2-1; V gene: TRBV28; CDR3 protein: ASNWGTGVMNEQF
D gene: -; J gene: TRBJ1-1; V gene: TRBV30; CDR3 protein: AWRKNTEAF
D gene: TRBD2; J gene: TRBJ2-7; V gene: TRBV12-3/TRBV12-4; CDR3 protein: ASSLMASGNEQY
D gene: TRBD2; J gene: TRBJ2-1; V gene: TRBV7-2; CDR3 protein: ASSLGFGGYNEQF
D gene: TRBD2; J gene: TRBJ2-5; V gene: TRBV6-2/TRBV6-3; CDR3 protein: ASSSRTSAVQETQY
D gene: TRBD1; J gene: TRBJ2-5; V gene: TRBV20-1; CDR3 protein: SAMGTGQETQY
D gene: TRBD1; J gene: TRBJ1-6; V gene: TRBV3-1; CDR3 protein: ASSHPDRGRNSPLH
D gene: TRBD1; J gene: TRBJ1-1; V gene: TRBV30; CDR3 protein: AWSVHGTGREAF
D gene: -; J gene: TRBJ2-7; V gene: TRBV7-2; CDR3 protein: ASSLVPLTPIQY
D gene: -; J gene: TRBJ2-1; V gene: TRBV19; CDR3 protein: ASSIGDGDSGNEQF
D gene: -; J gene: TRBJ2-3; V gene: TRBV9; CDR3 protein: ASSVDRGSTDTQY
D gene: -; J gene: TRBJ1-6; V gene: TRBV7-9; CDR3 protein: ASSPQGSSPLH
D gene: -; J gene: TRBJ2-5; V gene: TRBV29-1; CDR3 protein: SVGKVLPRETQY
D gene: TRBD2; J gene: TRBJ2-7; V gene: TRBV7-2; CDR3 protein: ASSLEPRTSGRPGEQY
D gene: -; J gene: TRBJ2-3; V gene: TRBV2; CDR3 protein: ASSFLPTDTQY
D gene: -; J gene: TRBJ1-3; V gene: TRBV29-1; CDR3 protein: SVLGGSSGNTIY
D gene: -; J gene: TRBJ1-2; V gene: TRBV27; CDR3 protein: ASRDSGRGGYT
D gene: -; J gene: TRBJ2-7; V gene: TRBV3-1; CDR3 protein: ASSQRKPPYEQY
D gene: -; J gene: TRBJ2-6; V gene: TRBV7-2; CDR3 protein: ASSVDSSGANVLT
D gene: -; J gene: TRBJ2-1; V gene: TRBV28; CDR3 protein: ASSPRSSYNEQF
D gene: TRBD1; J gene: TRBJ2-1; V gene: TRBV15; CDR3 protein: ATSRRQGTHNEQF